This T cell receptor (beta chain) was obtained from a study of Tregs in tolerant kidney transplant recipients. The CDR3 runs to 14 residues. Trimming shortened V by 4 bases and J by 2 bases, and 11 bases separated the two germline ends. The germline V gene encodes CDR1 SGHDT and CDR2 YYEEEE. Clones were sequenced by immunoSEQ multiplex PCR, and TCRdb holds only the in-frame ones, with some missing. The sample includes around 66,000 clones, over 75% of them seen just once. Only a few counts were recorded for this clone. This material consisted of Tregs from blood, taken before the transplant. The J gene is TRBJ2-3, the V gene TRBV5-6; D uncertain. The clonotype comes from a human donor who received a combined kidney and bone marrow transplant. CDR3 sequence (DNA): TGTGCCAGCAGCGCGACCAGGCTCACAGATACGCAGTATTTT. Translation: CASSATRLTDTQYF. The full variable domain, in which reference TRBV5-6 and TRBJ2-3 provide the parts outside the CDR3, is DAGVTQSPTHLIKTRGQQVTLRCSPKSGHDTVSWYQQALGQGPQFIFQYYEEEERQRGNFPDRFSGHQFPNYSSELNVNALLLGDSALYLCASSATRLTDTQYFGPGTRLTVL.